This is a list of T cell receptor beta chains from one sample in a study of blood T cell repertoires in COVID-19. TCRdb keeps only in-frame clones here, not all; method: immunoSEQ multiplex PCR. The sample includes approximately 200,000 clones, roughly 87% of them seen just once. Sequencing was done on a sample of peripheral blood. The receptor source for this set is a man between 35 and 55 years old with active or convalescent COVID-19. Each CDR3 is given with its conserved first and last residue. D genes are given only for firm matches. The listing skips clone size in some rows; elsewhere it reads once, few, many or a size class.

V	J	D	size	CDR3	DNA
TRBV19	TRBJ1-6	NA	NA	CASSPSGFSNSPLHF	TGTGCCAGTAGTCCCTCGGGATTCTCTAATTCACCCCTCCACTTT
TRBV18	TRBJ2-2	NA	NA	CASSPPAVGELFF	TGTGCCAGCTCACCACCTGCGGTTGGGGAGCTGTTTTTT
TRBV30	TRBJ2-7	TRBD2	NA	CAWSGGLTLAKGSNF	TGTGCCTGGAGTGGGGGACTAACTTTAGCTAAGGGGAGTAACTTC
TRBV3-1/TRBV3-2	TRBJ2-1	NA	NA	CASSQEGQSYNEQFF	TGTGCCAGCAGCCAAGAAGGACAGTCCTACAATGAGCAGTTCTTC
TRBV11-2	TRBJ1-1	NA	NA	CASSLAAEGRFERSEAFF	TGTGCCAGCAGCTTAGCCGCCGAGGGGAGGTTTGAAAGGTCTGAAGCTTTCTTT
TRBV7-9	TRBJ2-7	TRBD1	NA	CASSFPATGAYEQYF	TGTGCCAGCAGCTTCCCTGCGACAGGGGCTTACGAGCAGTACTTC
TRBV28	TRBJ1-4	TRBD1	NA	CASTSPQGAKEKLFF	TGTGCCAGCACTTCCCCCCAGGGGGCAAAAGAAAAACTGTTTTTT
TRBV18	TRBJ1-5	TRBD1	NA	CASSPGQGGNQPQHF	TGTGCCAGCTCCCCCGGACAGGGGGGGAATCAGCCCCAGCATTTT
TRBV19	TRBJ2-7	NA	NA	CASSSGSSYEQYF	TGTGCCAGTAGTAGTGGCAGCTCCTACGAGCAGTACTTC
TRBV6-1	TRBJ1-3	NA	NA	CASSEVGGRGRGNTIYF	TGTGCCAGCAGTGAAGTGGGCGGGAGGGGTCGCGGAAACACCATATATTTT
TRBV28	TRBJ2-1	TRBD1	few	CASSLRGTGWYSVEQFF	TGTGCCAGCAGTTTAAGGGGGACAGGGTGGTATTCGGTTGAGCAGTTCTTC